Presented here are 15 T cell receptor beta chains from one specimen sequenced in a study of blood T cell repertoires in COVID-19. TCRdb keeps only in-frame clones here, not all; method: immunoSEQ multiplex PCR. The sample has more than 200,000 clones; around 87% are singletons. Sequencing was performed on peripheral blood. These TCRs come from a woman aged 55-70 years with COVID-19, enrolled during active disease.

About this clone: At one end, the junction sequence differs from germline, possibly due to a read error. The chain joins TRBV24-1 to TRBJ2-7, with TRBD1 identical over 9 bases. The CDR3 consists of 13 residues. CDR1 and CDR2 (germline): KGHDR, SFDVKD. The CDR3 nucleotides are TGTGCCACCAGTGATCCCGGGACAGGGACCAAAGAATTC. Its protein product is CATSDPGTGTKEF.

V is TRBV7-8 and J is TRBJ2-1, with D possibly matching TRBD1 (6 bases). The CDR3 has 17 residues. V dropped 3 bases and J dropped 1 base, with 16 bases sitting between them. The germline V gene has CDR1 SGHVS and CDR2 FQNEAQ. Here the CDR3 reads CASSFPPGAGSYNEQFF. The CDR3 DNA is TGTGCCAGCAGCTTCCCCCCAGGGGCAGGTTCCTACAATGAGCAGTTCTTC.

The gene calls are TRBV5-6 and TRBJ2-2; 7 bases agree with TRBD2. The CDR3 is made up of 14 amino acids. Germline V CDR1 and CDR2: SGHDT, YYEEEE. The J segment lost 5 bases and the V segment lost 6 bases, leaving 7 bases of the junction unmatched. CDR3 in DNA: TGTGCCAGCAACTATCCGGGGGGAACCGGGGAGCTGTTTTTT. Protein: CASNYPGGTGELFF.

The CDR3 DNA sequence: TGCGCCAGCAGCCCGAGGCCCTCCGTGGGCGAGCAGTACTTC. Its translation: CASSPRPSVGEQYF. The gene calls are TRBV5-1 and TRBJ2-7; no clear D gene. V lost 4 bases and J 6 bases, leaving 17 bases between the germline ends. There are 14 residues in the CDR3. Germline V lookup: CDR1 SGHRS, CDR2 YFSETQ.

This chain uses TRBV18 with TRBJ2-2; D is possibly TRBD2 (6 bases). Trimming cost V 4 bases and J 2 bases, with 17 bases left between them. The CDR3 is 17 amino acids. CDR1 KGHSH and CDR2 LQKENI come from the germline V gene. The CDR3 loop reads CASSQAHGRENTGELFF. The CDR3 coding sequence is TGTGCCAGCTCACAAGCCCACGGGCGGGAAAACACCGGGGAGCTGTTTTTT.

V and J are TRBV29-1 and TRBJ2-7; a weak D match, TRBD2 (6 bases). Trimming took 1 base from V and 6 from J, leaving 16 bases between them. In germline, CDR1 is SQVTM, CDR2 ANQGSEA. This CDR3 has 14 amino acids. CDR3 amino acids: CSVEGGGVKGEQYF. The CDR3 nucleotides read TGCAGCGTTGAAGGCGGCGGGGTTAAGGGCGAGCAGTACTTC.

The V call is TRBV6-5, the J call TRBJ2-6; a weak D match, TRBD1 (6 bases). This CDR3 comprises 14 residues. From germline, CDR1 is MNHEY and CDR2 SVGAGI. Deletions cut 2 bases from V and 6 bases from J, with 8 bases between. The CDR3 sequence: CASSYVGQANVLTF. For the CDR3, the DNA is TGTGCCAGCAGTTACGTGGGACAGGCCAACGTCCTGACTTTC.

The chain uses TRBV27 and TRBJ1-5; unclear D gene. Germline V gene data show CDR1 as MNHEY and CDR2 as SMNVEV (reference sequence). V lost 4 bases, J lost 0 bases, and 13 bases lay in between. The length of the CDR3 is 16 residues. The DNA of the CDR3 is TGTGCCAGCAGTTCCATCCCCGGGAGTAGCAATCAGCCCCAGCATTTT. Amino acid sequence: CASSSIPGSSNQPQHF.

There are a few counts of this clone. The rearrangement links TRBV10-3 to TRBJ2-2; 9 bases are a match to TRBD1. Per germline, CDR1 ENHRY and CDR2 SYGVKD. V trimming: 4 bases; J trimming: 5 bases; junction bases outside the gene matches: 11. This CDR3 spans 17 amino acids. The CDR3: CAISVGTGPAGTGELFF. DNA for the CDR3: TGTGCCATCAGTGTAGGGACAGGGCCCGCTGGGACCGGGGAGCTGTTTTTT.

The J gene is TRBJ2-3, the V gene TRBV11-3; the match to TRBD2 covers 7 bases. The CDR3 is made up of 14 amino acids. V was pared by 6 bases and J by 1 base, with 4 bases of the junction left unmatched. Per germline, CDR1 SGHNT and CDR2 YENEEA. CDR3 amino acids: CASSFTSGTDTQYF. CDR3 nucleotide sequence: TGTGCCAGCAGTTTTACTAGCGGCACAGATACGCAGTATTTT.

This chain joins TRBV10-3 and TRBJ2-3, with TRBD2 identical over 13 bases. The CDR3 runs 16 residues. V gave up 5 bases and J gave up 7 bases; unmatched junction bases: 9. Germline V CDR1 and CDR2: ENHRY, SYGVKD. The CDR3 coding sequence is TGTGCCATCAGTCCGGGACTAGCGGGGTGGATGAATACGCAGTATTTT. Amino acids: CAISPGLAGWMNTQYF.

Here the CDR3 reads CSASPTAEQAQPQHF. The CDR3 DNA reads as TGCAGTGCTAGTCCGACCGCCGAGCAGGCTCAGCCCCAGCATTTT. The chain uses TRBV20-1 and TRBJ1-5; D uncertain. This CDR3 has 15 amino acids. The V end was cut by 3 bases, the J end by 6 bases, with 18 bases between. Germline V gene data show CDR1 as DFQATT and CDR2 as SNEGSKA (reference sequence).

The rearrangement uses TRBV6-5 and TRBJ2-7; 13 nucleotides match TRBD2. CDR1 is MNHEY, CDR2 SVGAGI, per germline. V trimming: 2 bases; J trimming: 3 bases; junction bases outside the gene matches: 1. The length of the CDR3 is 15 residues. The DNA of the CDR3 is TGTGCCAGCAGTTACCGGACTAGCGGGGGCTACGAGCAGTACTTC. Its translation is CASSYRTSGGYEQYF.

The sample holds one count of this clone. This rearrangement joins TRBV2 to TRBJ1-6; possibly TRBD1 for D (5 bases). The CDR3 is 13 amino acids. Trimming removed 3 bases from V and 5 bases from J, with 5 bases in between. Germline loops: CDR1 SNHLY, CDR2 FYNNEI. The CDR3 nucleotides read TGTGCCAGCAGTGACAGGGATAATTCACCCCTCCACTTT. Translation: CASSDRDNSPLHF.

This CDR3 reads CASSPQTSDIEQFF. In nucleotides, the CDR3 is TGTGCCAGCAGCCCACAAACTAGCGACATTGAGCAGTTCTTC. The rearrangement links TRBV9 to TRBJ2-1; 7 nucleotides align to TRBD2. The CDR3 is 14 residues long. CDR1 SGDLS and CDR2 YYNGEE come from the germline V gene. V lost 4 bases and J lost 9; bases outside the gene matches: 10.